Following are 22 T cell receptor beta chains from one sample sequenced in a study of molecular identifiers for immune sequencing clone quantification. TCRdb fed the PCR reads into MiXCR, producing one record per CDR3 protein. The data hold over 550,000 distinct CDR3 sequences, with 25% observed a single time. Sequencing was performed on naive CD8+ T cells from blood, with Jurkat cell RNA spiked in. The subset was: FACS-sorted CD8+CD4-CCR7+CD45RA+ naive T cells. These receptors were collected from a human donor in good health. Some libraries in this study had Jurkat cell RNA spiked in.

This clonotype was counted many times. The chain has TRBV12-3 or TRBV12-4 and TRBJ2-5; weak D call: TRBD2 (6 bases). The CDR3 spans 14 residues. V lost 2 bases and J 1 base, leaving 8 bases between the germline ends. The CDR3 DNA reads TGTGCCAGCAGTTTAACCGGGGGCCAAGAGACCCAGTACTTC. Translated: CASSLTGGQETQYF.

Comment on this clonotype: A read error may explain this, as a much larger clone is one base away. The CDR3: CASSQGPQGNAQYF. The CDR3 DNA is TGCGCCAGCAGCCAGGGACCACAGGGCAACGCGCAGTACTTC. The chain combines TRBV4-1 with TRBJ2-7; D may be TRBD1 (6 bases). The germline CDR1 and CDR2 sequences are MGHRA and YSYEKL. The CDR3 consists of 14 residues. The V end lost 3 bases, the J end lost 9 bases, and 18 bases lay between the germline ends.

Of note for this clonotype: Mismatch with germline at one junction end may stem from a read error. The V gene is TRBV4-1, the J gene TRBJ1-4; D not certain. The germline gives CDR1 MGHRA, CDR2 YSYEKL. The CDR3 sequence is 15 residues long. In DNA form, the CDR3 reads TGCGCCAGCAGCCAAGATAGCATGGTGAATGAGAAACTGGTTTTT. The encoded protein is CASSQDSMVNEKLVF.

This chain joins TRBV19 and TRBJ2-2; 14 bases agree with TRBD2. The V and J ends lost 4 bases and 9 bases, in that order; junction bases with no gene match: 7. CDR1 is LNHDA and CDR2 is SQIVND in the germline V gene (reference sequence). CDR3 size: 16 residues. The CDR3 region is CASSNLGLAGARELFF. The CDR3 DNA is TGTGCCAGTAGTAACCTGGGACTAGCGGGAGCAAGGGAGCTGTTTTTT.

This clonotype was found a few times. The chain uses TRBV4-3 and TRBJ1-2; TRBD1 agrees at 7 bases. Germline CDR1 reads LGHNA; CDR2 reads YSLEER. Trimming cost V 2 bases and J 4 bases; bases outside gene matches: 7. The CDR3 totals 15 residues. CDR3 residues: CASSQSPGTVYGYTF. CDR3 DNA: TGCGCCAGCAGCCAATCCCCCGGGACAGTCTATGGCTACACCTTC.

Worth noting for this clonotype: At one end, the junction sequence differs from germline, possibly due to a read error. The J gene is TRBJ2-3, the V gene TRBV6-2 or TRBV6-3; 9 bases are a match to TRBD2. The CDR3 is made up of 16 amino acids. CDR1 MNHEY and CDR2 SVGEGT come from the germline V gene. CDR3 coding DNA: TGTGCCAGCAGTTACTTAGGGACTAGCAGCACATATACGCAGTATTTT. Protein sequence: CASSYLGTSSTYTQYF.

This clonotype was seen at least ten times. The V call is TRBV28, the J call TRBJ2-7; D remains ambiguous. CDR3 length: 14 amino acids. The germline gives CDR1 MDHEN, CDR2 SYDVKM. The V gene lost 6 bases and the J gene lost 7 bases, with 19 bases spanning the gap. The CDR3 sequence is CASSPDRTLNEQYF. The CDR3 DNA reads as TGTGCCAGCAGCCCGGATAGGACGCTAAATGAGCAGTACTTC. The variable domain in full, completed from reference TRBV28 and TRBJ2-7, reads DVKVTQSSRYLVKRTGEKVFLECVQDMDHENMFWYRQDPGLGLRLIYFSYDVKMKEKGDIPEGYSVSREKKERFSLILESASTNQTSMYLCASSPDRTLNEQYFGPGTRLTVT.

There are many counts of this clonotype. DNA for the CDR3: TGTGCCAGCAGCCGGGGCAGCGTACGCTCTACCTACAATGAGCAGTTCTTC. Encoded protein: CASSRGSVRSTYNEQFF. J is TRBJ2-1 and V is TRBV5-5; either TRBD1 or TRBD2 may supply D (5 bases each). This CDR3 has 17 residues. CDR1 and CDR2 (germline): SGHKS, YYEKEE (reference sequence). V lost 4 bases, J lost 2 bases, and 19 bases lay in between.

Many counts were recorded for this clonotype. The chain employs TRBV6-5 and TRBJ2-2, with no clear D. The CDR3 sequence is 13 residues long. V was trimmed by 6 bases and J by 4 bases, leaving 9 bases between them. Germline CDR1 is MNHEY and CDR2 is SVGAGI. The CDR3 DNA reads as TGTGCCAGCAGCCCCTTGAGCACCGGGGAGCTGTTTTTT. It specifies CASSPLSTGELFF.

A remark on this clonotype: This may arise from a read error, as a much more abundant clone is one base away. J is TRBJ2-2 and V is TRBV7-9; 12 positions match TRBD2. The CDR3 extends over 16 amino acids. Looked up from germline, CDR1 is SEHNR and CDR2 is FQNEAQ (reference sequence). Germline trimming cut 4 bases from V and 6 bases from J; bases unmatched to any gene: 6. CDR3 bases: TGTGCCAGCAGCTCACTAGCGGGGGGAACCCCCGGGGAGCTGTTTTTT. This sequence encodes CASSSLAGGTPGELFF.

This clonotype appeared many times. V is TRBV30 and J is TRBJ2-7; no definite D call. Germline values: CDR1 GTSNPN, CDR2 SVGIG (reference sequence). This CDR3 comprises 11 residues. Trimming cost V 5 bases and J 3 bases, with 8 bases left between them. For the CDR3, the DNA is TGTGCCTGGGGTACGAACTACGAGCAGTACTTC. Translating gives CAWGTNYEQYF. The variable domain in full, with the rest retrieved from reference TRBV30 and TRBJ2-7, is SQTIHQWPATLVQPVGSPLSLECTVEGTSNPNLYWYRQAAGRGLQLLFYSVGIGQISSEVPQNLSASRPQDRQFILSSKKLLLSDSGFYLCAWGTNYEQYFGPGTRLTVT.

This clonotype was detected a few times. A read error may be the cause here, since a much bigger clone is one base away. J is TRBJ2-2 and V is TRBV7-9, with 8 nucleotides matching TRBD2. This CDR3 comprises 17 residues. Germline V gene lookup returns CDR1 SEHNR and CDR2 FQNEAQ (reference sequence). This chain's CDR3 is CAGSFSGAGGHTGELFF. In DNA form, the CDR3 reads TGTGCCGGCAGCTTCTCGGGCGCGGGAGGTCACACCGGGGAGCTGTTTTTT.

Remarks on this clonotype: A single base separates this from a much larger clone, so it may be a read error. V usage is TRBV28 and J usage is TRBJ2-2, with D unresolved. The germline gives CDR1 MDHEN, CDR2 SYDVKM. The CDR3 length is 12 residues. For the CDR3, the DNA is TGTGCCAGCCCTACGAACGCCGGGGAGCTGTTTTTT. Its translation: CASPTNAGELFF.

The rearrangement links TRBV2 to TRBJ2-1; TRBD2 matches 13 bases. J gave up 0 bases and V 4 bases, and 9 bases lay outside the gene matches. The CDR3 runs to 19 residues. Germline-derived CDR1 and CDR2 are SNHLY and FYNNEI. CDR3 residues: CASSAPGLAGPRSYNEQFF. Written as DNA, the CDR3 is TGTGCCAGCAGTGCTCCGGGACTAGCGGGACCCCGCTCCTACAATGAGCAGTTCTTC.

On this clonotype: This likely came from a read error, as a far larger clone is one base away. This is likely a read error, given that the CDR3 carries no conserved phenylalanine or tryptophan at its end. The chain carries TRBV6-6 and TRBJ2-7; TRBD1 is a possible D gene (6 bases). This CDR3 is built from 12 residues. Germline CDR1 MNHNY, CDR2 SVGAGI (reference sequence). Trimming removed 4 bases from V and 6 bases from J, with 10 bases in between. As DNA, the CDR3 is TGTGCCAGCAGTTTGGGGGCGGGCGAGCAGTACCTC. Amino acid sequence: CASSLGAGEQYL.

The chain carries TRBV24-1 and TRBJ2-1; 7 bases are shared with TRBD1. The trim removed 3 bases at V and 4 bases at J, leaving 11 bases unmatched. Germline assignment: CDR1 KGHDR and CDR2 SFDVKD. The CDR3 sequence is 17 residues long. Here the CDR3 reads CATSDGFPGQIYNEQFF. The CDR3 bases are TGTGCCACCAGTGATGGTTTTCCGGGACAGATATACAATGAGCAGTTCTTC.

This clonotype was seen more than once but under ten times. This chain uses TRBV5-6 with TRBJ2-1, with D possibly being TRBD2 (5 bases). From germline, CDR1 is SGHDT and CDR2 YYEEEE. V lost 4 bases, J lost 7 bases, and 15 bases lay in between. This CDR3 spans 14 amino acids. The CDR3 nucleotides are TGTGCCAGCAGCATGGGAGCGTTGGGGAATGAGCAGTTCTTC. Protein: CASSMGALGNEQFF. The variable domain in full, completed from reference TRBV5-6 and TRBJ2-1, reads DAGVTQSPTHLIKTRGQQVTLRCSPKSGHDTVSWYQQALGQGPQFIFQYYEEEERQRGNFPDRFSGHQFPNYSSELNVNALLLGDSALYLCASSMGALGNEQFFGPGTRLTVL.

This clonotype has at least ten counts. This sequence joins TRBV11-2 and TRBJ2-7; no clear D gene. This CDR3 contains 12 residues. Germline CDR1 and CDR2: SGHAT and FQNNGV. Trimming took off 7 bases at V and 4 bases at J, with 11 bases between the two ends. The CDR3 spells CASTLRGYEQYF. The CDR3 DNA is TGTGCCAGCACCCTGCGTGGGTACGAGCAGTACTTC.

Concerning this clonotype itself: It may be a read error: a sequence one base away is much more abundant. This chain uses TRBV7-9 with TRBJ2-5; 8 nucleotides match TRBD2. From germline, CDR1 is SEHNR and CDR2 FQNEAQ (reference sequence). Trimming removed 4 bases from V and 1 base from J; junction bases left unmatched: 8. This CDR3 is 16 amino acids long. CDR3 residues: CASSSDGGGGQETQYF. CDR3 in DNA: TGTGCCAGCAGCTCAGACGGGGGGGGCGGCCAAGAGACCCAGTACTTC.

This clonotype has a handful of counts. The chain is built from TRBV4-3 and TRBJ2-2, with a tentative D call TRBD2 (5 bases). Trimming cost V 2 bases and J 5 bases, with 21 bases left between them. Germline CDR1 reads LGHNA; CDR2 reads YSLEER. The CDR3 totals 18 residues. The CDR3 DNA sequence: TGCGCCAGCAGCCAATTTAAGTTCTTACAGTCGGGAACCGGGGAGCTGTTTTTT. Its translation: CASSQFKFLQSGTGELFF.

This clonotype was counted ten times or more. The chain is built from TRBV7-9 and TRBJ2-5; 7 bases are shared with TRBD2. Germline trimming cut 1 base from V and 2 bases from J; bases unmatched to any gene: 4. The CDR3 sequence is 15 residues long. Germline lookup yields CDR1 SEHNR and CDR2 FQNEAQ (reference sequence). CDR3 residues: CASSLGDYLQETQYF. CDR3 in DNA: TGTGCCAGCAGCTTAGGGGACTATTTACAAGAGACCCAGTACTTC.

About this clonotype itself: A much larger clone lies a single base off, so this may be a read error. This chain connects TRBV10-3 to TRBJ2-2, with 7 nucleotides matching TRBD1. CDR1 ENHRY and CDR2 SYGVKD come from the germline V gene. V was pared by 6 bases and J by 6 bases, with 4 bases of the junction left unmatched. The CDR3 has 13 amino acids. In nucleotides, the CDR3 is TGTGCCATCAGGACAGGGATCCCCGGGGAGCTGTTTTTT. Translation: CAIRTGIPGELFF.